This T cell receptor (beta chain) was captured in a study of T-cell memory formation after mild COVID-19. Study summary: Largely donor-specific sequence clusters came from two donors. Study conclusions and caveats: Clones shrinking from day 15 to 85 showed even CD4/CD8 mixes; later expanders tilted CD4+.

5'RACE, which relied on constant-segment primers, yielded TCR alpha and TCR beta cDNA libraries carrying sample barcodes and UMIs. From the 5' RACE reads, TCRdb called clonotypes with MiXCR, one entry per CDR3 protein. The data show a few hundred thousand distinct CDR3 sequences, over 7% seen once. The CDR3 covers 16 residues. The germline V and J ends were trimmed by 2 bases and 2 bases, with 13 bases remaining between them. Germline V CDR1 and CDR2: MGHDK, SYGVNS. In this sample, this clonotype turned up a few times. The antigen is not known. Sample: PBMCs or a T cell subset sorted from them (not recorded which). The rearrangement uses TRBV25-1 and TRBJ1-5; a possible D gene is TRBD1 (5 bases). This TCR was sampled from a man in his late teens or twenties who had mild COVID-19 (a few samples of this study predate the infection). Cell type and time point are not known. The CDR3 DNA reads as TGTGCCAGCAGTGAAGACCAGGGCGAGGGCAATCAGCCCCAGCATTTT. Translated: CASSEDQGEGNQPQHF.